This TCR beta chain originates from a study of OX40 agonist ivuxolimab in advanced cancers. Across the study: People who had prior anti-PD-1, anti-PD-L1 or anti-CTLA-4 therapy could take part, and around 40% had some. Study results and caveats: Patients with a partial response at 0.1-3.0 mg/kg had among the lowest clonal expansion.

Points on this clone: Its antigen is undetermined.

Germline trimming cut 1 base from V and 4 bases from J; bases unmatched to any gene: 4. The CDR3 sequence is 15 residues long. Germline-derived CDR1 and CDR2 are SGHNT and YENEEA. The method was immunoSEQ multiplex PCR; TCRdb's version includes in-frame clones alone and lacks a portion of them. The sample shows some 87,000 clones, about nine tenths of them seen only once. The genes are TRBV11-3 and TRBJ2-7; 10 positions match TRBD2. The input for sequencing was CD4+ or CD8+ T cells sorted from blood, taken in a trial of the OX40 agonist ivuxolimab. This clonotype originated in an adult with an advanced solid tumor such as melanoma, head and neck, liver or kidney cancer. The CDR3 region is CASSLASSGSYEQYF. DNA of the CDR3: TGTGCCAGCAGCTTAGCTTCTAGCGGGAGTTACGAGCAGTACTTC.